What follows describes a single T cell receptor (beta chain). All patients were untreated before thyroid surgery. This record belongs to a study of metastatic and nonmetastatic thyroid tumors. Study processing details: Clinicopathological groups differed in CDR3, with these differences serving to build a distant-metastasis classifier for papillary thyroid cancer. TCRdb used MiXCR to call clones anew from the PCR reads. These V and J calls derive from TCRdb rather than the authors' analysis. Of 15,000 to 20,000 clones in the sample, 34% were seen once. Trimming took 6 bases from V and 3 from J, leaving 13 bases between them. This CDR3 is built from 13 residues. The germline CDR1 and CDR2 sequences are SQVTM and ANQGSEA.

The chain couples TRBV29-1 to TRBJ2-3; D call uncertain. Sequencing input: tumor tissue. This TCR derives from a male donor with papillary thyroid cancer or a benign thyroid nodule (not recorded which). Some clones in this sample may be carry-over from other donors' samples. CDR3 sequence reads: CSVYLRGTDTQYF. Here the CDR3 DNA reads TGCAGCGTCTACCTTCGTGGGACAGATACGCAGTATTTT.